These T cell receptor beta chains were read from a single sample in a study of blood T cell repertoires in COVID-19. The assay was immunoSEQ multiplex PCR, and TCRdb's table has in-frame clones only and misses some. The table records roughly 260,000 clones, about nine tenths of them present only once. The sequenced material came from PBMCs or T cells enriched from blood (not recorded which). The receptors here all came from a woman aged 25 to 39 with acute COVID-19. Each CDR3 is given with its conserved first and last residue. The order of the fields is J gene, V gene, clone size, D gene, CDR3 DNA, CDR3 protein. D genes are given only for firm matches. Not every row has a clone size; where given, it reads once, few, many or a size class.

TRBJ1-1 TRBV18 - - TGTGCCAGCTCACTACTTGCGGGGCTGACTGAAGCTTTCTTT CASSLLAGLTEAFF
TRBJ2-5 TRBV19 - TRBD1 TGTGCCACTGGAGGACAGGGGGCTCGAGAGACCCAGTACTTC CATGGQGARETQYF
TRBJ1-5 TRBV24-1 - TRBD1 TGTGCCACCAGTGCCGTGCCTAGGACAGGCAAAAACCGAAGCAATCAGCCCCAGCATTTT CATSAVPRTGKNRSNQPQHF
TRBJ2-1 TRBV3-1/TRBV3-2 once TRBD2 TGTGCCAGCAGCCAGCGGGTAGCGGGAGGGTACAATGAGCAGTTCTTC CASSQRVAGGYNEQFF
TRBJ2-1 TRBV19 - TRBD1 TGTGCCAGTAGTAACACAGGGGCTGAGCAGTTCTTC CASSNTGAEQFF
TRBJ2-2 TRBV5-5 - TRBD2 TGTGCCAGCAGCTTGGACCTAGCGGGAGGGAGATTGGGCACCGGGGAGCTGTTTTTT CASSLDLAGGRLGTGELFF
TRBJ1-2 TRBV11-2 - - TGTGCCAGCATGGGAACAGGCAATGGCTACACCTTC CASMGTGNGYTF
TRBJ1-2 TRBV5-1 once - TGCGCCCGACGACAGTCTGAGGAGGGCTACACCTTC CARRQSEEGYTF
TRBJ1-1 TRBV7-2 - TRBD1 TGTGCCAGCAGTCCAGGGGGCATGAACACTGAAGCTTTCTTT CASSPGGMNTEAFF
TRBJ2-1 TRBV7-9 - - TGTGCCAGCAGCGCGGAGGTTGAGCAGTTCTTC CASSAEVEQFF
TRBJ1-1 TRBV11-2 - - TGTGCCAGCAGCTTGCGGGGACCGGCCACTGAAGCTTTCTTT CASSLRGPATEAFF